This T cell receptor beta chain was identified during a study of cytomegalovirus exposure and HLA in healthy donors. Study-level results: Cytomegalovirus association was assigned to approximately 180 TCR beta chains. Subsequent analysis found a tendency for first-cohort TCR clusters to co-occur within the 120 or so validation repertoires. A few of the chains that were CMV-associated were confirmed in vitro to be specific for CMV antigens.

Of note for this clone: Its antigen is not known.

Profiling relied on immunoSEQ multiplex PCR, and the TCRdb table lists in-frame clones only, not all of them. The table has around 140,000 clones, around nine tenths seen once. Sample: PBMCs. This receptor was obtained from a man aged 18 to 30 in good health and CMV-seropositive.

The CDR3 here is CASSLRWAGLRSGRGTDTQYF. CDR3 nucleotides: TGCGCCAGCAGCTTGCGGTGGGCAGGGTTGAGAAGCGGGAGGGGCACAGATACGCAGTATTTT. The chain employs TRBV5-1 and TRBJ2-3; 10 positions agree with TRBD2. The CDR3 consists of 21 residues. Losses at the gene ends were 1 base for V and 1 base for J; bases not matched to a gene: 18. CDR1 and CDR2 from the germline V gene are SGHRS and YFSETQ.